This TCR beta chain is from a study of CD8+ T cells in alopecia areata. RNA, once extracted, was reverse transcribed into cDNA for use as the sequencing template. Profiled with immunoSEQ multiplex PCR; TCRdb holds only in-frame clones, not every one. The sample shows roughly 200,000 clones, roughly 60% of them seen only once. The CDR3 has 13 amino acids. V dropped 3 bases and J dropped 0 bases, with 9 bases sitting between them. Germline V gene data show CDR1 as SQVTM and CDR2 as ANQGSEA. The TCR sequence derives from a human donor with alopecia areata. Sequencing used CD4+ T cells sorted from blood, obtained at week 0. The rearrangement links TRBV29-1 to TRBJ2-7, with a weak D call TRBD1 (5 bases). The CDR3 DNA reads TGCAGCGTTGAGGGGCTAAACTCCTACGAGCAGTACTTC. Translating it yields CSVEGLNSYEQYF.